A selection of T cell receptor beta chains follows, all from one sample in a study of T cells after somatic rescue of genetic block. Libraries were prepared by immunoSEQ multiplex PCR; TCRdb keeps only in-frame clonotypes and omits some of them. Of tens of thousands of clones detected, approximately 96% appear once; the ten largest clones hold more than 0.075%. Sequencing was performed on peripheral blood mononuclear cells (PBMCs). These TCRs come from a child in the first two years of life. CDR3s include the opening cysteine and the closing phenylalanine or tryptophan. Each record gives: CDR3 protein, CDR3 DNA, clone size, V gene, J gene, D gene. A D gene is named only where the DNA matches it firmly. Clone size is not always given. Where it is, it says once, few, many or a class for expanded clones.

CASSTSGDTQYF	TGTGCCAGTAGTACTAGCGGAGATACGCAGTATTTT	.	TRBV19	TRBJ2-3	TRBD2
CASSLRDRIAEQYF	TGCGCCAGCAGCCTCCGGGACAGGATCGCCGAGCAGTACTTC	once	TRBV5-1	TRBJ2-7	TRBD1
CASSQDLSYNEQFF	TGCGCCAGCAGCCAAGATCTCTCCTACAATGAGCAGTTCTTC	.	TRBV4-3	TRBJ2-1	.
CASSLPGRAHEQYF	TGTGCCAGCAGCTTACCCGGGAGGGCCCACGAGCAGTACTTC	.	TRBV13	TRBJ2-7	TRBD2
CASSSSGRVDNEQFF	TGTGCCAGCAGTAGTAGCGGGAGAGTGGACAATGAGCAGTTCTTC	.	TRBV6-5	TRBJ2-1	TRBD2
CASSGQGYSNQPQHF	TGTGCCAGCAGTGGACAGGGATATAGCAATCAGCCCCAGCATTTT	once	TRBV6-1	TRBJ1-5	TRBD1
CASSRSSGTGTYEQYF	TGTGCCAGCAGCCGGAGTTCCGGGACAGGGACCTACGAGCAGTACTTC	.	TRBV11-2	TRBJ2-7	TRBD1
CASSLAYLGLAGVPGELFF	TGCGCCAGCAGCTTGGCCTATCTCGGACTAGCGGGAGTCCCCGGGGAGCTGTTTTTT	.	TRBV5-1	TRBJ2-2	TRBD2
CASSVGTDEKLFF	TGCGCCAGCAGCGTCGGGACGGATGAAAAACTGTTTTTT	.	TRBV10-1	TRBJ1-4	.
CASSLDQGRYQPQHF	TGTGCCAGCAGCTTAGATCAAGGCCGGTATCAGCCCCAGCATTTT	.	TRBV11-2	TRBJ1-5	.
CASSVNRVINEQYF	TGTGCCAGCAGTGTTAACAGGGTAATAAACGAGCAGTACTTC	.	TRBV27	TRBJ2-7	.
CASSLPGLAGGQETQYF	TGTGCCAGCAGCTTACCGGGACTAGCGGGAGGGCAAGAGACCCAGTACTTC	.	TRBV7-2	TRBJ2-5	TRBD2
CASSSPGQGRGYTF	TGTGCCAGCAGTTCCCCAGGACAGGGTCGTGGCTACACCTTC	.	TRBV28	TRBJ1-2	TRBD1
CASSFDSSYEQYF	TGTGCCAGCAGTTTCGACAGCTCCTACGAGCAGTACTTC	.	TRBV27	TRBJ2-7	.
CASSEVADSYEQYF	TGTGCCAGCAGTGAGGTAGCGGATTCCTACGAGCAGTACTTC	.	TRBV2	TRBJ2-7	.
CASSDRRGPGLAGDTQYF	TGTGCCAGCAGCGACCGACGGGGACCGGGACTAGCAGGCGATACGCAGTATTTT	.	TRBV9	TRBJ2-3	TRBD2
CASSVKTGKTQYF	TGTGCCAGCAGTGTGAAAACAGGGAAGACCCAGTACTTC	.	TRBV2	TRBJ2-5	.
CASRGLAGGGGELFF	TGTGCCAGCAGGGGACTAGCGGGAGGAGGCGGGGAGCTGTTTTTT	.	TRBV27	TRBJ2-2	TRBD2
CASSLGGGLAGYNEQFF	TGTGCCAGCAGCTTAGGGGGAGGACTAGCGGGTTACAATGAGCAGTTCTTC	.	TRBV7-9	TRBJ2-1	TRBD2
CASSLGQRGETQYF	TGTGCCAGCAGCTTGGGGCAGAGAGGAGAGACCCAGTACTTC	.	TRBV5-4	TRBJ2-5	.
CASSESTSGSSGELFF	TGCGCCAGCAGTGAGTCGACTAGCGGGAGCTCCGGGGAGCTGTTTTTT	.	TRBV10-2	TRBJ2-2	TRBD2
CASSEAGTTDTQYF	TGTGCCAGCAGTGAAGCCGGGACTACAGATACGCAGTATTTT	.	TRBV6-1	TRBJ2-3	.
CASSWTGGETQYF	TGTGCCAGCAGCTGGACAGGGGGCGAGACCCAGTACTTC	.	TRBV7-2	TRBJ2-5	TRBD1
CASSLVGSGPQAGYTF	TGTGCCAGCAGCTTAGTAGGGTCAGGGCCACAGGCTGGCTACACCTTC	.	TRBV7-9	TRBJ1-2	.
CASSKVRNIQYF	TGTGCCAGCAGCAAAGTAAGGAACATTCAGTACTTC	.	TRBV21-1	TRBJ2-4	.
CASSLGTGDSNQPQHF	TGCGCCAGCAGCTTGGGGACAGGGGATAGCAATCAGCCCCAGCATTTT	once	TRBV5-1	TRBJ1-5	TRBD1
CASSFPGGTGELFF	TGTGCCAGCAGCTTCCCGGGCGGGACCGGGGAGCTGTTTTTT	.	TRBV7-8	TRBJ2-2	.
CASSVQGALEKLFF	TGTGCCAGCAGCGTACAGGGGGCGCTTGAAAAACTGTTTTTT	.	TRBV2	TRBJ1-4	TRBD1
CAWSVWAEINTEAFF	TGTGCCTGGAGTGTATGGGCAGAAATAAACACTGAAGCTTTCTTT	.	TRBV30	TRBJ1-1	.
CASSQDPVGTPIYNEQFF	TGCGCCAGCAGCCAAGATCCGGTCGGGACTCCCATCTACAATGAGCAGTTCTTC	once	TRBV4-1	TRBJ2-1	.
CASSEGANTEAFF	TGCGCCAGCAGTGAGGGGGCGAACACTGAAGCTTTCTTT	.	TRBV10-1	TRBJ1-1	.
CASSFPGPIMTSTDTQYF	TGTGCCAGCAGCTTCCCGGGACCAATCATGACTAGCACAGATACGCAGTATTTT	.	TRBV11-2	TRBJ2-3	.
CASSTTYEQYF	TGTGCCAGCAGCACCACCTACGAGCAGTACTTC	once	TRBV5-4	TRBJ2-7	.
CASSQTGTQSGELFF	TGCGCCAGCAGCCAGACCGGGACTCAAAGCGGGGAGCTGTTTTTT	.	TRBV4-1	TRBJ2-2	.
CASSISRNQPQHF	TGTGCCAGTAGTATTAGCCGGAATCAGCCCCAGCATTTT	.	TRBV19	TRBJ1-5	.
CASSAELQGNSPLHF	TGTGCCAGCAGCGCGGAACTACAGGGTAATTCACCCCTCCACTTT	.	TRBV9	TRBJ1-6	.
CASSEASGAYEQYF	TGTGCCAGCAGTGAAGCTAGCGGGGCGTACGAGCAGTACTTC	.	TRBV2	TRBJ2-7	TRBD2
CASRLGDAPYEQYF	TGTGCCAGCAGGTTGGGGGACGCCCCTTACGAGCAGTACTTC	.	TRBV5-4	TRBJ2-7	.
CASSIYTEGARSPLHF	TGTGCCAGCAGCATCTATACTGAGGGGGCGCGGTCACCCCTCCACTTT	.	TRBV7-2	TRBJ1-6	TRBD1
CASSSQGGRETQYF	TGTGCCAGCAGCTCCCAGGGGGGGCGGGAGACCCAGTACTTC	.	TRBV7-2	TRBJ2-5	.
CASRPTGGTEAFF	TGTGCCAGCAGACCTACAGGGGGCACTGAAGCTTTCTTT	few	TRBV28	TRBJ1-1	TRBD1
CASGSGRAYEQYF	TGTGCCAGCGGGAGCGGGAGGGCCTACGAGCAGTACTTC	.	TRBV11-2	TRBJ2-7	TRBD2
CASSGAVKLFF	TGTGCCAGCAGCGGGGCAGTCAAGCTGTTTTTT	.	TRBV28	TRBJ2-2	.
CASSLGLAVYEQYF	TGCGCCAGCAGCTTGGGGCTAGCAGTATACGAGCAGTACTTC	.	TRBV5-1	TRBJ2-7	.
CASGTGRPNSNQPQHF	TGTGCCAGCGGGACAGGGCGTCCCAATAGCAATCAGCCCCAGCATTTT	.	TRBV6-4	TRBJ1-5	TRBD1
CASSQGTNTDTQYF	TGTGCCAGCAGCCAAGGGACTAACACAGATACGCAGTATTTT	.	TRBV4-2	TRBJ2-3	.
CASSPRDSGGSDTQYF	TGTGCCAGCAGCCCTCGCGACAGCGGGGGCTCAGATACGCAGTATTTT	.	TRBV7-3	TRBJ2-3	TRBD2
CASSWGNYGYTF	TGTGCCAGCAGTTGGGGTAACTATGGCTACACCTTC	.	TRBV28	TRBJ1-2	.
CASSQGQNTEAFF	TGTGCCAGCAGCCAAGGACAGAACACTGAAGCTTTCTTT	.	TRBV14	TRBJ1-1	.
CASSERGAPQHF	TGTGCCAGCAGTGAACGCGGGGCGCCCCAGCATTTT	.	TRBV2	TRBJ1-5	.
CASSFRTGNQPQHF	TGTGCCAGCAGCTTTAGGACGGGCAATCAGCCCCAGCATTTT	.	TRBV7-2	TRBJ1-5	.
CASSFGLANTGELFF	TGTGCCAGCAGCTTTGGACTAGCGAACACCGGGGAGCTGTTTTTT	.	TRBV5-4	TRBJ2-2	TRBD2
CASSPGTDTDTQYF	TGTGCCAGCAGCCCCGGGACTGACACAGATACGCAGTATTTT	.	TRBV9	TRBJ2-3	.
CASNRGLAETYEQYF	TGTGCCAGCAATCGGGGACTAGCGGAAACCTACGAGCAGTACTTC	.	TRBV21-1	TRBJ2-7	.
CASSYSRQGATGNTIYF	TGTGCCAGCAGTTACTCCCGACAGGGGGCAACAGGAAACACCATATATTTT	.	TRBV6-7	TRBJ1-3	TRBD1
CASSVGLGYSTDTQYF	TGTGCCAGCAGCGTAGGTCTGGGATATTCCACAGATACGCAGTATTTT	.	TRBV9	TRBJ2-3	.
CASSLEILAGGRLRNEQFF	TGCGCCAGCAGCTTGGAGATACTAGCGGGAGGGAGGCTTAGGAATGAGCAGTTCTTC	.	TRBV5-1	TRBJ2-1	TRBD2
CASSFPVDRRGAYGYTF	TGTGCCAGCAGCTTCCCTGTCGACAGGCGGGGAGCCTATGGCTACACCTTC	once	TRBV5-4	TRBJ1-2	.
CASSLGRGRTGELFF	TGTGCCAGCAGCTTAGGAAGGGGGCGCACCGGGGAGCTGTTTTTT	.	TRBV11-3	TRBJ2-2	TRBD1
CASSPPIGSSYNEQFF	TGTGCCAGCTCACCACCAATCGGGAGCTCCTACAATGAGCAGTTCTTC	.	TRBV18	TRBJ2-1	.